These 15 T cell receptor beta chains were sequenced from one sample in a study of T cell repertoires in cytomegalovirus infection. One entry per CDR3 protein, called by TCRdb with MiXCR from the reads. This sample yields around 450,000 distinct CDR3 sequences, of which roughly a third are seen a single time; approximately 14% belongs to the top ten. The specimen was PBMCs. The receptors were gathered from a human donor in good health (CMV status not recorded). Some clones in this sample may be carry-over from other donors' samples.

This clonotype came up a few times. The J gene is TRBJ1-5, the V gene TRBV4-3; no clear D. Per the germline V gene, CDR1 is LGHNA and CDR2 is YSLEER. The CDR3 has 15 amino acids. Trimming took 3 bases from V and 0 from J, leaving 9 bases between them. The CDR3 sequence is CASSQNSYSNQPQHF. The CDR3 coding sequence is TGCGCCAGCAGCCAGAACAGTTATAGCAATCAGCCCCAGCATTTT.

The rearrangement joins TRBV10-3 to TRBJ2-2, with D tentatively TRBD1 or TRBD2 (6 bases each). Germline lookup yields CDR1 ENHRY and CDR2 SYGVKD. CDR3 length equals 16 residues. V was trimmed by 0 bases and J by 1 base, leaving 9 bases between them. The CDR3 nucleotides read TGTGCCATCAGTGAGTCCGGAGGGGGGAACACCGGGGAGCTGTTTTTT. Protein product: CAISESGGGNTGELFF.

This clonotype came up a few times. This chain uses TRBV4-1 with TRBJ2-5, with D hard to call. This CDR3 has 16 amino acids. Germline values: CDR1 MGHRA, CDR2 YSYEKL. V lost 1 base, J lost 1 base, and 13 bases lay in between. DNA for the CDR3: TGCGCCAGCAGCCAAGGGGTCGTAGCTCCCCAAGAGACCCAGTACTTC. This translates into CASSQGVVAPQETQYF.

This chain links TRBV12-5 with TRBJ1-1; no reliable D call. There are 13 residues in the CDR3. Germline V CDR1 and CDR2: LGHNT, FRNRAP. V gave up 3 bases and J gave up 5 bases, with 10 bases separating them. CDR3 nucleotide sequence: TGTGCTAGTGGTTTTATAGGGAGGACTGAAGCTTTCTTT. Protein product: CASGFIGRTEAFF.

CDR3 nucleotides: TGTGCCAGCAGCCCAGTCGGCCAGCAAGAGACCCAGTACTTC. This encodes CASSPVGQQETQYF. The chain employs TRBV7-9 and TRBJ2-5; D unclear. Looked up from germline, CDR1 is SEHNR and CDR2 is FQNEAQ (reference sequence). The CDR3 spans 14 residues. Trimming pared 5 bases from V and 2 bases from J, leaving 12 bases between.

The chain employs TRBV2 and TRBJ1-5; 8 bases are shared with TRBD1. The CDR3 sequence is 16 residues long. V shed 6 bases and J 6 bases; nucleotides not matched to a gene: 13. Germline CDR1 reads SNHLY; CDR2 reads FYNNEI. CDR3 region: CASSILGQGAGQPQHF. As DNA, the CDR3 is TGTGCCAGCAGCATCTTAGGGCAGGGGGCTGGTCAGCCCCAGCATTTT.

For this clonotype: Relative to the germline gene, one junction end is altered; a read error may explain this. The chain links TRBV19 to TRBJ1-5; no reliable D call. CDR1 LNHDA and CDR2 SQIVND come from the germline V gene (reference sequence). This CDR3 contains 13 residues. CDR3 amino acids: CANSKEPVQPQHF. In nucleotides, the CDR3 is TGTGCCAATAGTAAAGAACCCGTTCAGCCCCAGCATTTT.

The chain is built from TRBV19 and TRBJ1-1; a weak D match, TRBD1 (5 bases). The germline V gene has CDR1 LNHDA and CDR2 SQIVND (reference sequence). V lost 6 bases and J lost 3, with 14 bases in between. CDR3 length equals 14 residues. CDR3 DNA sequence: TGTGCCAGTAGAAGAACAGGATACGACACTGAAGCTTTCTTT. Translating gives CASRRTGYDTEAFF.

This clonotype came up a few times. The chain carries TRBV28 and TRBJ2-1, with D perhaps TRBD1 or TRBD2 (5 bases each). With 6 bases removed from V and 1 base from J, the gap between germline ends came to 16 bases. Germline V gene lookup returns CDR1 MDHEN and CDR2 SYDVKM. The CDR3 covers 16 residues. CDR3 region: CASSRFGGRSYNEQFF. The CDR3 coding sequence is TGTGCCAGCAGCCGATTTGGGGGAAGGTCCTACAATGAGCAGTTCTTC.

This clonotype was found a few times. The chain combines TRBV6-5 with TRBJ1-1, with D possibly TRBD1 on 6 matching bases. The CDR3 sequence is 16 residues long. Deletions cut 0 bases from V and 0 bases from J, with 11 bases between. Germline V gene data show CDR1 as MNHEY and CDR2 as SVGAGI. The CDR3 nucleotides read TGTGCCAGCAGTTACTCAGGGGGACTTATGAACACTGAAGCTTTCTTT. Its translation is CASSYSGGLMNTEAFF.

This clonotype was seen ten or more times. The chain has TRBV7-9 and TRBJ2-1; D might be TRBD1 (6 bases). The CDR3 has 14 amino acids. V lost 5 bases, J lost 9 bases, and 17 bases lay in between. Germline V gene data show CDR1 as SEHNR and CDR2 as FQNEAQ (reference sequence). This chain's CDR3 is CASSLTGLGLEQFF. The CDR3 DNA is TGTGCCAGCAGCCTAACAGGGTTGGGTCTTGAGCAGTTCTTC.

This clonotype turned up a few times. V is TRBV4-1 and J is TRBJ1-1, with D perhaps matching TRBD1 (6 bases). Germline assignment: CDR1 MGHRA and CDR2 YSYEKL. CDR3 size: 14 residues. Trimming cost V 2 bases and J 5 bases, with 12 bases left between them. The CDR3 DNA is TGCGCCAGCAGCCAAACTAGGGGGAGGACTGAAGCTTTCTTT. This translates into CASSQTRGRTEAFF.

The chain joins TRBV10-2 to TRBJ1-5, with TRBD1 matching over 10 bases. The V segment lost 9 bases and the J segment 5 bases; nucleotides outside the gene matches: 4. The germline V gene encodes CDR1 WSHSY and CDR2 SAAADI. CDR3 size: 13 residues. The CDR3 sequence is CASLGQGDQPQHF. DNA for the CDR3: TGCGCCAGTCTAGGACAGGGGGATCAGCCCCAGCATTTT.

The V gene is TRBV28, the J gene TRBJ2-1; 7 positions agree with TRBD1. Trimming removed 4 bases from V and 4 bases from J; junction bases left unmatched: 4. Germline V lookup: CDR1 MDHEN, CDR2 SYDVKM. The CDR3 runs to 14 residues. CDR3 DNA: TGTGCCAGCAGTTCAGGGGGATTATACAATGAGCAGTTCTTC. Protein sequence: CASSSGGLYNEQFF.

This clonotype was counted many times. V gene TRBV12-3 or TRBV12-4 combines with J gene TRBJ2-1; 13 bases agree with TRBD2. The CDR3 is 16 amino acids. V dropped 5 bases and J dropped 3; count of bases not matched to a gene: 4. CDR3 protein: CASSRTSGGRYNEQFF. The CDR3 DNA reads as TGTGCCAGCAGTCGGACTAGCGGGGGACGCTACAATGAGCAGTTCTTC.